One and the same sample provided the 17 T cell receptor beta chains below, sequenced in a study of cytomegalovirus exposure and HLA in healthy donors. Libraries were prepared by immunoSEQ multiplex PCR; TCRdb keeps only in-frame clonotypes and omits some of them. The sample shows more than 90,000 clones, about nine tenths of them seen only once. The sequenced material came from PBMCs. Every receptor here comes from a man aged 18-30 years in good health and CMV-seronegative.

The rearrangement links TRBV6-1 to TRBJ2-1; TRBD2 matches at 10 bases. The trim removed 4 bases at V and 6 bases at J, leaving 9 bases unmatched. The CDR3 consists of 16 residues. Germline V gene sequence: CDR1 MNHNS, CDR2 SASEGT. Written as DNA, the CDR3 is TGTGCCAGCAGTGGTTCTAGCGGGAGATTGGTCAATGAGCAGTTCTTC. Residues: CASSGSSGRLVNEQFF.

The chain uses TRBV7-2 and TRBJ2-1; TRBD2 matches 10 bases. The V segment lost 2 bases and the J segment 8 bases; nucleotides outside the gene matches: 6. CDR1 and CDR2 from the germline V gene are SGHTA and FQGNSA. This CDR3 comprises 15 residues. This CDR3 is CASSLIASGRDEQFF. The CDR3 nucleotides are TGTGCCAGCAGCTTAATCGCCAGCGGGAGGGATGAGCAGTTCTTC.

The chain recombines TRBV2 with TRBJ1-5; perhaps TRBD1 as D (5 bases). Germline CDR1 is SNHLY and CDR2 is FYNNEI. With 6 bases removed from V and 0 bases from J, the gap between germline ends came to 12 bases. The CDR3 totals 15 residues. CDR3 in amino acids: CASSPDRYSNQPQHF. DNA for the CDR3: TGTGCCAGCAGCCCAGACAGATATAGCAATCAGCCCCAGCATTTT.

This chain uses TRBV13 with TRBJ1-1, with D hard to call. The ends were cut back, 4 bases at V and 1 base at J, with 16 bases in the middle. This CDR3 region has 16 residues. Germline loops: CDR1 PRHDT, CDR2 FYEKMQ (reference sequence). Written as DNA, the CDR3 is TGTGCCAGCAGCTATGCTTTGAGGGCTACGAACACTGAAGCTTTCTTT. Its translation: CASSYALRATNTEAFF. The complete variable domain, with remaining parts taken from reference TRBV13 and TRBJ1-1, reads AAGVIQSPRHLIKEKRETATLKCYPIPRHDTVYWYQQGPGQDPQFLISFYEKMQSDKGSIPDRFSAQQFSDYHSELNMSSLELGDSALYFCASSYALRATNTEAFFGQGTRLTVV.

This clone has only one observation. V is TRBV30 and J is TRBJ1-5; 9 bases agree with TRBD1. CDR1 and CDR2 (germline): GTSNPN, SVGIG (reference sequence). The V gene end was trimmed by 4 bases and the J gene end by 6 bases; junction bases not matched to a gene: 7. CDR3 length equals 14 residues. The CDR3 sequence: CAWNPGQGGQPQHF. In nucleotides, the CDR3 is TGTGCCTGGAATCCGGGACAGGGAGGTCAGCCCCAGCATTTT.

This sequence joins TRBV28 and TRBJ2-7; 9 nucleotides match TRBD2. CDR1 is MDHEN and CDR2 is SYDVKM in the germline V gene. V lost 2 bases and J lost 5; bases outside the gene matches: 16. This CDR3 comprises 18 residues. The chain's CDR3 is CASSLRSSGRKAFHEQYF. The CDR3 coding sequence is TGTGCCAGCAGTTTACGATCAAGCGGGAGGAAGGCTTTCCACGAGCAGTACTTC.

This CDR3 is CASSVSGQGFSYEQYF. CDR3 in DNA: TGTGCCAGCAGTGTCTCGGGACAGGGATTCTCCTACGAGCAGTACTTC. The chain joins TRBV27 to TRBJ2-7, with 9 bases lining up with TRBD1. With V trimmed by 5 bases and J by 0 bases, 8 bases remained unmatched. The CDR3 is made up of 16 amino acids. Germline assignment: CDR1 MNHEY and CDR2 SMNVEV (reference sequence).

The J gene is TRBJ1-1, the V gene TRBV19; D gene unclear. Germline loops: CDR1 LNHDA, CDR2 SQIVND (reference sequence). V dropped 4 bases and J dropped 4 bases, with 13 bases sitting between them. The CDR3 spans 14 residues. CDR3 protein: CASSNLLGFTEAFF. CDR3 DNA sequence: TGTGCCAGTAGTAACCTTTTGGGCTTCACTGAAGCTTTCTTT.

This sequence joins TRBV30 and TRBJ1-1, with 12 bases identical to TRBD1. The CDR3 spans 17 residues. Germline V lookup: CDR1 GTSNPN, CDR2 SVGIG (reference sequence). V dropped 4 bases and J dropped 3; count of bases not matched to a gene: 12. In DNA form, the CDR3 reads TGTGCCTGGAACTCCGGGACAGGGGGCGGTGGTGACACTGAAGCTTTCTTT. This encodes CAWNSGTGGGGDTEAFF.

CDR3 bases: TGTGCCAGCAGCCGCGTTACTTTTCGGAATGAGCAGTTCTTC. It encodes CASSRVTFRNEQFF. The rearrangement uses TRBV11-2 and TRBJ2-1; D gene unclear. Trimming took 5 bases from V and 7 from J, leaving 15 bases between them. Germline assignment: CDR1 SGHAT and CDR2 FQNNGV. There are 14 residues in the CDR3.

The rearrangement joins TRBV6-1 to TRBJ2-7; 7 bases are shared with TRBD1. The CDR3 contains 16 residues. Unmatched junction bases numbered 16, after V lost 4 bases and J lost 7 bases. In germline, CDR1 is MNHNS, CDR2 SASEGT. In nucleotides, the CDR3 is TGTGCCAGCAGTGGACCAGGGACAGACGAATTTGGGGAGCAGTACTTC. It specifies CASSGPGTDEFGEQYF.

The rearrangement joins TRBV29-1 to TRBJ2-5; no clear D gene. Germline assignment: CDR1 SQVTM and CDR2 ANQGSEA. With 4 bases removed from V and 0 bases from J, the gap between germline ends came to 6 bases. The CDR3 runs 12 residues. The CDR3 is CSVVPYQETQYF. The CDR3 DNA reads as TGCAGCGTTGTCCCTTACCAAGAGACCCAGTACTTC.

This chain connects TRBV7-2 to TRBJ2-4, with 7 nucleotides matching TRBD1. The CDR3 runs to 16 residues. Unmatched junction bases numbered 10, after V lost 5 bases and J lost 3 bases. Germline V gene data show CDR1 as SGHTA and CDR2 as FQGNSA. CDR3 DNA sequence: TGTGCCAGCAGCGTACAGGGGACGAGGGGCAAAAACATTCAGTACTTC. This encodes CASSVQGTRGKNIQYF.

This chain joins TRBV6-1 and TRBJ2-2; D unclear. Trimming pared 5 bases from V and 3 bases from J, leaving 4 bases between. CDR1 is MNHNS and CDR2 is SASEGT in the germline V gene. The CDR3 spans 12 residues. This CDR3 reads CASSQYTGELFF. CDR3 nucleotide sequence: TGTGCCAGCAGTCAATACACCGGGGAGCTGTTTTTT.

The count of this clone is one. The chain has TRBV28 and TRBJ1-5; the D is unclear. Per germline, CDR1 MDHEN and CDR2 SYDVKM. Trimming shortened V by 3 bases and J by 1 base, and 7 bases separated the two germline ends. The CDR3 loop spans 14 amino acids. CDR3 sequence: CASSFHGSNQPQHF. The CDR3 region has the DNA TGTGCCAGCAGTTTCCACGGGAGCAATCAGCCCCAGCATTTT.

V is TRBV12-5 and J is TRBJ2-7, with D perhaps TRBD2 (5 bases). Germline assignment: CDR1 LGHNT and CDR2 FRNRAP. This CDR3 region has 16 residues. V lost 4 bases and J lost 1, with 17 bases in between. CDR3 bases: TGTGCTAGTGGTTCTATTCTCGGGGAATTTTCCTACGAGCAGTACTTC. Amino acids: CASGSILGEFSYEQYF.

Ten or more counts support this clone. V gene TRBV6-4 combines with J gene TRBJ2-3; TRBD2 is a possible D gene (6 bases). This CDR3 contains 15 residues. Germline V gene sequence: CDR1 MRHNA, CDR2 SNTAGT. Trimming cost V 3 bases and J 1 base, with 11 bases left between them. DNA of the CDR3: TGTGCCAGCAGTGAATTGTCTAGCGGCACAGATACGCAGTATTTT. Amino acid sequence: CASSELSSGTDTQYF.